A single sample is the source of the 16 T cell receptor beta chains below, sequenced in a study of technical replicates of blood from a few donors. The repertoire was sequenced with immunoSEQ multiplex PCR; TCRdb's copy has only in-frame clones and lacks some. Counted here are tens of thousands of clones, about nine tenths occurring once; the ten biggest clones make up about 0.36%. The source material was T cells isolated from PBMCs. All receptors derive from a human donor in good health. Some clones in this sample may be carry-over from other donors' samples.

This clone was recorded once. The chain is built from TRBV2 and TRBJ1-2; possible D gene TRBD1, 5 bases. Trimming removed 2 bases at V and 3 bases at J, with 10 bases between. The CDR3 covers 14 residues. The germline V gene encodes CDR1 SNHLY and CDR2 FYNNEI. CDR3 amino acids: CASSERGGDYGYTF. The CDR3 nucleotides are TGTGCCAGCAGTGAAAGAGGAGGGGACTATGGCTACACCTTC. Filled out from reference TRBV2 and TRBJ1-2, the complete variable domain reads EPEVTQTPSHQVTQMGQEVILRCVPISNHLYFYWYRQILGQKVEFLVSFYNNEISEKSEIFDDQFSVERPDGSNFTLKIRSTKLEDSAMYFCASSERGGDYGYTFGSGTRLTVV.

This clone has only one observation. V is TRBV23-1 and J is TRBJ2-7; TRBD2 matches at 9 bases. TRBV23-1 is labeled an ORF, and its function is uncertain. This CDR3 has 17 amino acids. J gave up 0 bases and V 8 bases, and 14 bases lay outside the gene matches. The CDR3 nucleotides read TGCGCCAGCTGTAGACTAGCGGAGAAACTGAGCTCCTACGAGCAGTACTTC. It codes for CASCRLAEKLSSYEQYF.

The CDR3: CASSVVMRTSNNEKLFF. CDR3 sequence (DNA): TGTGCCAGCAGCGTAGTGATGAGGACAAGTAACAATGAAAAACTGTTTTTT. The rearrangement links TRBV9 to TRBJ1-4, with a possible D match to TRBD1 (5 bases). Looked up from germline, CDR1 is SGDLS and CDR2 is YYNGEE. CDR3 length: 17 amino acids. V lost 0 bases, J lost 5 bases, and 17 bases lay in between.

CDR3 nucleotide sequence: TGTGCCATCAGTGAGTCCGTCAAGGGGTGGTCCTATAATTCACCCCTCCACTTT. Translated, it gives CAISESVKGWSYNSPLHF. The V and J genes are TRBV10-3 and TRBJ1-6, with D tentatively TRBD1 (5 bases). The V gene lost 0 bases and the J gene lost 1 base, with 13 bases spanning the gap. The V gene's germline CDR1 is ENHRY and CDR2 SYGVKD. CDR3 size: 18 residues.

J is TRBJ2-7 and V is TRBV4-1, with 10 bases lining up with TRBD1. The CDR3 sequence is 14 residues long. Looked up from germline, CDR1 is MGHRA and CDR2 is YSYEKL. V shed 3 bases and J 11 bases; nucleotides not matched to a gene: 10. The CDR3 region has the DNA TGCGCCAGCAGCCACGGGACAGGGGACTTGGTTGAGTACTTC. It encodes CASSHGTGDLVEYF.

The rearrangement uses TRBV5-1 and TRBJ2-7; 9 bases are a match to TRBD2. Germline CDR1 is SGHRS and CDR2 is YFSETQ. The J segment lost 2 bases and the V segment lost 0 bases, leaving 30 bases of the junction unmatched. The length of the CDR3 is 24 residues. CDR3 loop: CASSLDLSSAGSGRKSWTAYEQYF. The DNA for the CDR3 is TGCGCCAGCAGCTTGGATTTGTCTTCCGCGGGTAGCGGGAGAAAAAGTTGGACTGCCTACGAGCAGTACTTC.

The chain employs TRBV6-5 and TRBJ1-2; possibly TRBD1 for D (6 bases). CDR3 length: 13 amino acids. Trimming removed 2 bases at V and 6 bases at J, with 10 bases between. Germline CDR1 and CDR2: MNHEY and SVGAGI. DNA of the CDR3: TGTGCCAGCAGTTACCAATCAGGGGATGGCTACACCTTC. This encodes CASSYQSGDGYTF.

The rearrangement joins TRBV7-8 to TRBJ2-1, with TRBD2 as a possible D gene (5 bases). Germline V lookup: CDR1 SGHVS, CDR2 FQNEAQ. V lost 1 base and J lost 7, with 14 bases in between. The CDR3 runs 15 residues. This chain's CDR3 is CASSLVPGNWNEQFF. CDR3 DNA sequence: TGTGCCAGCAGCTTAGTTCCGGGGAATTGGAATGAGCAGTTCTTC.

The DNA for the CDR3 is TGTGCCAGCAGTTTCAGGGCCTCCTATGGCTACACCTTC. Amino acid sequence: CASSFRASYGYTF. The chain recombines TRBV6-5 with TRBJ1-2, with D possibly TRBD1 on 5 matching bases. V was cut by 4 bases and J by 4 bases, with 10 bases left in between. The CDR3 sequence is 13 residues long. Germline values: CDR1 MNHEY, CDR2 SVGAGI.

J is TRBJ1-4 and V is TRBV5-4; 9 nucleotides line up with TRBD1. Per the germline V gene, CDR1 is SGHNT and CDR2 is YYREEE (reference sequence). The J segment lost 3 bases and the V segment lost 5 bases, leaving 5 bases of the junction unmatched. This CDR3 contains 15 residues. The CDR3 reads CASSTTGGANEKLFF. The CDR3 bases are TGTGCCAGCAGTACGACAGGGGGGGCTAATGAAAAACTGTTTTTT.

The rearrangement uses TRBV29-1 and TRBJ2-1; D is unresolved. The ends were cut back, 3 bases at V and 5 bases at J, with 8 bases in the middle. The CDR3 is 12 residues long. CDR1 and CDR2 from the germline V gene are SQVTM and ANQGSEA. CDR3 sequence: CSVEGQNNEQFF. In DNA, the CDR3 is TGCAGCGTTGAGGGCCAGAACAATGAGCAGTTCTTC.

The chain combines TRBV18 with TRBJ2-7; D is perhaps TRBD2 (5 bases). This CDR3 is built from 14 residues. V lost 3 bases to trimming and J lost 7 bases, with 16 bases between them. Germline values: CDR1 KGHSH, CDR2 LQKENI. CDR3 protein: CASSPNRFSGEQYF. CDR3 sequence (DNA): TGTGCCAGCTCACCGAATCGGTTCTCGGGGGAGCAGTACTTC.

This clone has just one count. The genes are TRBV11-3 and TRBJ1-6; D perhaps matches TRBD1 (6 bases). This CDR3 is 15 amino acids long. Trimming took 2 bases from V and 9 from J, leaving 14 bases between them. CDR1 SGHNT and CDR2 YENEEA come from the germline V gene. The CDR3 loop is CASSLFRGAGSPLHF. In DNA, the CDR3 is TGTGCCAGCAGCTTATTTCGGGGGGCGGGTTCACCCCTCCACTTT.

CDR3 in amino acids: CASSALGSSYNEQFF. For the CDR3, the DNA is TGTGCCAGCAGTGCTCTCGGGAGCTCCTACAATGAGCAGTTCTTC. V gene TRBV6-4 combines with J gene TRBJ2-1, with D tentatively TRBD2 (6 bases). The V gene lost 4 bases and the J gene lost 0 bases, with 10 bases spanning the gap. This CDR3 region has 15 residues. In germline, CDR1 is MRHNA, CDR2 SNTAGT.

This chain joins TRBV7-9 and TRBJ2-3; TRBD1 aligns across 7 bases. V lost 10 bases, J lost 4 bases, and 5 bases stayed unmatched. This CDR3 contains 12 residues. Germline V lookup: CDR1 SEHNR, CDR2 FQNEAQ (reference sequence). CDR3 amino acids: CAIQGWADTQYF. CDR3 in DNA: TGTGCCATACAGGGGTGGGCAGATACGCAGTATTTT.

The V gene is TRBV4-1, the J gene TRBJ2-1; D call uncertain. With 1 base removed from V and 7 bases from J, the gap between germline ends came to 17 bases. The CDR3 spans 16 residues. From germline, CDR1 is MGHRA and CDR2 YSYEKL. The CDR3 sequence is CASSQVGAIIPNEQFF. CDR3 bases: TGCGCCAGCAGCCAAGTAGGAGCGATCATTCCGAATGAGCAGTTCTTC.